This T cell receptor beta chain was captured in a study of T cell repertoires in cytomegalovirus infection. Study context: CMV infection and matching HLA type were both indicated by public TCR beta signatures.

The germline V and J ends were trimmed by 3 bases and 7 bases, with 10 bases remaining between them. Germline CDR1 and CDR2: SGHTA and FQGNSA. The CDR3 has 13 amino acids. This clonotype was observed at least ten times. Its antigen is unidentified. TCRdb redid the calling of the reads with MiXCR, one entry per CDR3 protein. The sample lists about 130,000 distinct CDR3 sequences, roughly 32% occurring once. This chain joins TRBV7-2 and TRBJ2-1, with a weak D call TRBD2 (6 bases). This TCR derives from a human donor in good health (CMV status not recorded). Some clones in this sample may be carry-over from other donors' samples. The sequencing here drew on CD8+ T cells from cultured PBMCs, taken from culture after CMV antigen stimulation. The CDR3 here is CASSFRGSNEQFF. CDR3 DNA: TGTGCCAGCAGCTTTCGGGGGTCAAATGAGCAGTTCTTC.